One and the same sample provided the 27 T cell receptor beta chains below, sequenced in a study of shared clonotypes between healthy human individuals. Some clones are missing from TCRdb's copy, which holds only in-frame ones; the method was immunoSEQ multiplex PCR. This sample carries under 1,100,000 clones, about 76% of them seen once, and the ten largest clones take 1.4% to 1.5%. Sequencing used memory CD4+ T cells sorted from blood. The sample's subset: CD45RA-negative fraction. Receptors were obtained from a man aged 18 to 29 in good health.

This chain uses TRBV4-1 with TRBJ1-4; D perhaps matches TRBD1 (6 bases). This CDR3 region has 15 residues. Between the trimmed V and J ends, which lost 5 bases and 0 bases, there was a span of 10 bases. The germline V gene has CDR1 MGHRA and CDR2 YSYEKL. The CDR3 sequence is CASSSGEATNEKLFF. CDR3 DNA sequence: TGCGCCAGCAGCTCAGGGGAGGCAACTAATGAAAAACTGTTTTTT.

The chain carries TRBV19 and TRBJ1-2, with D possibly matching TRBD1 (5 bases). The length of the CDR3 is 15 residues. V was trimmed by 5 bases and J by 2 bases, leaving 15 bases between them. Germline V lookup: CDR1 LNHDA, CDR2 SQIVND (reference sequence). This CDR3 is CASSGTGLRNYGYTF. Here the CDR3 DNA reads TGTGCCAGTAGTGGGACGGGACTTCGAAACTATGGCTACACCTTC.

This sequence joins TRBV30 and TRBJ1-4; 7 bases are shared with TRBD1. This CDR3 has 15 residues. Germline lookup yields CDR1 GTSNPN and CDR2 SVGIG (reference sequence). V shed 1 base and J 7 bases; nucleotides not matched to a gene: 9. CDR3 sequence reads: CAWSEGGAGGEKLFF. The CDR3 nucleotides read TGTGCCTGGAGTGAGGGGGGCGCAGGGGGTGAAAAACTGTTTTTT.

The chain carries TRBV28 and TRBJ2-1, with D perhaps TRBD2 (5 bases). Looked up from germline, CDR1 is MDHEN and CDR2 is SYDVKM. CDR3 length: 11 residues. In DNA form, the CDR3 reads TGTGTCTGCCAGCGGAACAATGAGCAGTTCTTC. Translating gives CVCQRNNEQFF.

The genes are TRBV6-5 and TRBJ2-5; 7 bases are shared with TRBD1. This CDR3 has 14 amino acids. From germline, CDR1 is MNHEY and CDR2 SVGAGI. J was trimmed by 5 bases and V by 4 bases; bases with no gene match: 7. CDR3 residues: CASSSGQAGETQYF. DNA of the CDR3: TGTGCCAGCAGTTCCGGACAGGCTGGGGAGACCCAGTACTTC.

This clone was observed many times. Written as DNA, the CDR3 is TGTGCCAGCAGCCTACAGTACGGGACAGCTAATACCTACGAGCAGTACTTC. Protein: CASSLQYGTANTYEQYF. The chain couples TRBV5-8 to TRBJ2-7; 7 bases agree with TRBD1. After removal of 4 bases from V and 2 bases from J, the junction contained 15 bases not matched to a gene. Germline V gene sequence: CDR1 SGHTS, CDR2 YDEGEE. The CDR3 runs 17 residues.

The rearrangement uses TRBV7-2 and TRBJ1-5; D unresolved. Trimming pared 1 base from V and 1 base from J, leaving 8 bases between. The length of the CDR3 is 15 residues. Germline CDR1 SGHTA, CDR2 FQGNSA. CDR3 DNA: TGTGCCAGCAGCTTAGGAGGGAAGAGCAATCAGCCCCAGCATTTT. Its protein is CASSLGGKSNQPQHF.

The chain links TRBV30 to TRBJ2-7; 13 nucleotides agree with TRBD2. This CDR3 is built from 14 residues. The germline V gene has CDR1 GTSNPN and CDR2 SVGIG (reference sequence). V was pared by 2 bases and J by 7 bases, with 5 bases of the junction left unmatched. CDR3 in DNA: TGTGCCTGGAGTATGACTAGCGGGAGGCAAGAGCAGTACTTC. This translates into CAWSMTSGRQEQYF.

This chain connects TRBV7-8 to TRBJ2-2, with TRBD1 matching over 9 bases. The length of the CDR3 is 13 residues. Germline V CDR1 and CDR2: SGHVS, FQNEAQ. The J segment lost 9 bases and the V segment lost 4 bases, leaving 3 bases of the junction unmatched. CDR3 region: CASSSGQGRELFF. In DNA form, the CDR3 reads TGTGCCAGCAGCTCGGGACAGGGAAGGGAGCTGTTTTTT.

The chain joins TRBV2 to TRBJ2-3, with TRBD1 identical over 9 bases. The V gene's germline CDR1 is SNHLY and CDR2 FYNNEI. The trim removed 4 bases at V and 9 bases at J, leaving 2 bases unmatched. CDR3 size: 12 residues. CDR3 nucleotides: TGTGCCAGCAGTGGGGACAGGGCCACGCAGTATTTT. Its translation: CASSGDRATQYF.

This clone was seen only a few times. V and J are TRBV7-6 and TRBJ2-2; D tentatively fits TRBD1 or TRBD2 (6 bases each). The length of the CDR3 is 14 residues. Germline CDR1 and CDR2: SGHVS and FNYEAQ. V was shortened by 8 bases and J by 4 bases, with 14 bases between the two germline ends. The CDR3 here is CASGTDRSTGELFF. The CDR3 region has the DNA TGTGCCAGCGGGACTGACAGGTCCACCGGGGAGCTGTTTTTT.

The rearrangement links TRBV19 to TRBJ2-3; D remains unclear. CDR1 is LNHDA and CDR2 is SQIVND in the germline V gene (reference sequence). V was trimmed by 8 bases and J by 2 bases, leaving 11 bases between them. CDR3 size: 13 residues. In DNA form, the CDR3 reads TGTGCCAGTGGTCGTTCGAACACAGATACGCAGTATTTT. It codes for CASGRSNTDTQYF.

This chain joins TRBV5-4 and TRBJ1-6; perhaps TRBD1 as D (5 bases). The CDR3 totals 15 residues. V was clipped by 4 bases and J by 10 bases, with 18 bases between them. The germline CDR1 and CDR2 sequences are SGHNT and YYREEE (reference sequence). DNA for the CDR3: TGTGCCAGCAGCCCGTCGGGGGGGTCTGGGTCACCCCTCCACTTT. This encodes CASSPSGGSGSPLHF. Using reference TRBV5-4 and TRBJ1-6 for the parts outside the CDR3, the full variable domain is ETGVTQSPTHLIKTRGQQVTLRCSSQSGHNTVSWYQQALGQGPQFIFQYYREEENGRGNFPPRFSGLQFPNYSSELNVNALELDDSALYLCASSPSGGSGSPLHFGNGTRLTVT.

The chain uses TRBV6-5 and TRBJ1-1; D is ambiguous. The CDR3 runs to 12 residues. Germline assignment: CDR1 MNHEY and CDR2 SVGAGI. V lost 5 bases to trimming and J lost 2 bases, with 6 bases between them. The CDR3 sequence: CASSRDNTEAFF. DNA for the CDR3: TGTGCCAGCAGTAGGGATAACACTGAAGCTTTCTTT.

The rearrangement links TRBV11-2 to TRBJ2-1; D unresolved. The CDR3 extends over 13 amino acids. Looked up from germline, CDR1 is SGHAT and CDR2 is FQNNGV. Trimming took off 1 base at V and 8 bases at J, with 9 bases between the two ends. CDR3 sequence reads: CASSLGISDEQFF. The CDR3 DNA is TGTGCCAGCAGCTTAGGTATCAGTGATGAGCAGTTCTTC.

V is TRBV11-2 and J is TRBJ2-3; D perhaps matches TRBD1 (7 bases). Deletions cut 1 base from V and 0 bases from J, with 14 bases between. There are 17 residues in the CDR3. The germline V gene has CDR1 SGHAT and CDR2 FQNNGV. The CDR3 coding sequence is TGTGCCAGCAGCTTAGTGGAGGGGGCAGTGAGCACAGATACGCAGTATTTT. Protein: CASSLVEGAVSTDTQYF.

The V gene is TRBV4-1, the J gene TRBJ2-2; possible D gene TRBD1, 6 bases. CDR1 MGHRA and CDR2 YSYEKL come from the germline V gene. CDR3 length: 17 residues. Trimming took off 1 base at V and 7 bases at J, with 19 bases between the two ends. CDR3 DNA: TGCGCCAGCAGCCAAGCGGATGGCAGGGGTGCTATCGGGGAGCTGTTTTTT. It encodes CASSQADGRGAIGELFF.

This clone has only one observation. A read error may account for a junction end that differs from germline. The chain employs TRBV5-1 and TRBJ1-1; D is possibly TRBD1 (5 bases). Germline CDR1 SGHRS, CDR2 YFSETQ. There are 12 residues in the CDR3. CDR3 loop: CASSTGTQGWIF. In DNA form, the CDR3 reads TGCGCCAGCAGCACCGGGACCCAAGGGTGGATCTTT.

J is TRBJ2-2 and V is TRBV5-8, with 7 bases fitting TRBD1. After removal of 10 bases from V and 2 bases from J, the junction contained 11 bases not matched to a gene. Germline loops: CDR1 SGHTS, CDR2 YDEGEE. This CDR3 contains 15 residues. The CDR3 loop is CAPYRRQGNTGELFF. The CDR3 coding sequence is TGTGCCCCTTACCGAAGACAGGGAAACACCGGGGAGCTGTTTTTT. The full variable domain, with the rest looked up from reference TRBV5-8 and TRBJ2-2, is EAGVTQSPTHLIKTRGQQATLRCSPISGHTSVYWYQQALGLGLQFLLWYDEGEERNRGNFPPRFSGRQFPNYSSELNVNALELEDSALYLCAPYRRQGNTGELFFGEGSRLTVL.

J is TRBJ2-3 and V is TRBV25-1, with D maybe TRBD2 (6 bases). The CDR3 is 16 amino acids. Trimming removed 5 bases at V and 0 bases at J, with 15 bases between. Germline V CDR1 and CDR2: MGHDK, SYGVNS. This CDR3 is CASSLGRSGSTDTQYF. CDR3 DNA sequence: TGTGCCAGCAGTCTTGGGAGGAGCGGGAGCACAGATACGCAGTATTTT. Combining the CDR3 with reference TRBV25-1 and TRBJ2-3 gives the whole variable domain EADIYQTPRYLVIGTGKKITLECSQTMGHDKMYWYQQDPGMELHLIHYSYGVNSTEKGDLSSESTVSRIRTEHFPLTLESARPSHTSQYLCASSLGRSGSTDTQYFGPGTRLTVL.

This clone was picked up many times. V is TRBV29-1 and J is TRBJ2-1; 13 bases line up with TRBD2. The germline V gene encodes CDR1 SQVTM and CDR2 ANQGSEA. The CDR3 runs 15 residues. V lost 4 bases, J lost 8 bases, and 8 bases stayed unmatched. The CDR3 coding sequence is TGCAGCGTTGGGCCCTGGACTAGCGGGAGTGATGAGCAGTTCTTC. This gives the protein CSVGPWTSGSDEQFF.

The chain has TRBV4-3 and TRBJ2-1; 11 bases agree with TRBD1. The CDR3 consists of 16 residues. Trimming took 5 bases from V and 2 from J; bases not matched to a gene: 5. Germline-derived CDR1 and CDR2 are LGHNA and YSLEER. The CDR3 DNA follows: TGCGCCAGCAGCGCGCGGACAGGGGGCGCCTACAATGAGCAGTTCTTC. Its protein product is CASSARTGGAYNEQFF.

This clone has only a few counts. This chain connects TRBV5-1 to TRBJ2-5; no clear D. The V end was cut by 4 bases, the J end by 5 bases, with 18 bases between. There are 15 residues in the CDR3. Germline V CDR1 and CDR2: SGHRS, YFSETQ. The CDR3 reads CASSPSSASMETQYF. CDR3 bases: TGCGCCAGCAGCCCCAGTTCGGCTAGTATGGAGACCCAGTACTTC.

The chain is built from TRBV5-6 and TRBJ1-6, with D possibly matching TRBD1 (5 bases). V gave up 1 base and J gave up 7 bases, with 15 bases separating them. Germline V gene data show CDR1 as SGHDT and CDR2 as YYEEEE. CDR3 size: 16 residues. The CDR3 here is CASSLFQGNINSPLHF. The CDR3 nucleotides are TGTGCCAGCAGCTTGTTCCAGGGAAACATAAATTCACCCCTCCACTTT. The variable domain in full, completed from reference TRBV5-6 and TRBJ1-6, reads DAGVTQSPTHLIKTRGQQVTLRCSPKSGHDTVSWYQQALGQGPQFIFQYYEEEERQRGNFPDRFSGHQFPNYSSELNVNALLLGDSALYLCASSLFQGNINSPLHFGNGTRLTVT.

This sequence joins TRBV6-6 and TRBJ2-7; D may be TRBD1 (6 bases). The germline gives CDR1 MNHNY, CDR2 SVGAGI (reference sequence). The CDR3 contains 14 residues. V gave up 7 bases and J gave up 2 bases, with 15 bases separating them. The DNA of the CDR3 is TGTGCCAGCACCAATCAGGGGACCACCTACGAGCAGTACTTC. Protein sequence: CASTNQGTTYEQYF.

The V and J genes are TRBV30 and TRBJ2-7; D gene ambiguous. Trimming removed 5 bases from V and 0 bases from J, with 14 bases in between. The germline V gene encodes CDR1 GTSNPN and CDR2 SVGIG (reference sequence). This CDR3 comprises 14 residues. The CDR3 sequence is CAWDAQVSSYEQYF. DNA of the CDR3: TGTGCCTGGGACGCCCAGGTGTCCTCCTACGAGCAGTACTTC.

A word on this clone: A read error may produce the germline difference seen at one junction end. The CDR3 protein is CASSPDLAPSSYF. DNA of the CDR3: TGTGCCAGCAGTCCCGATTTGGCGCCGTCCAGCTACTTT. The J gene is TRBJ1-6, the V gene TRBV2, with D unclear. The CDR3 totals 13 residues. The germline V gene has CDR1 SNHLY and CDR2 FYNNEI.